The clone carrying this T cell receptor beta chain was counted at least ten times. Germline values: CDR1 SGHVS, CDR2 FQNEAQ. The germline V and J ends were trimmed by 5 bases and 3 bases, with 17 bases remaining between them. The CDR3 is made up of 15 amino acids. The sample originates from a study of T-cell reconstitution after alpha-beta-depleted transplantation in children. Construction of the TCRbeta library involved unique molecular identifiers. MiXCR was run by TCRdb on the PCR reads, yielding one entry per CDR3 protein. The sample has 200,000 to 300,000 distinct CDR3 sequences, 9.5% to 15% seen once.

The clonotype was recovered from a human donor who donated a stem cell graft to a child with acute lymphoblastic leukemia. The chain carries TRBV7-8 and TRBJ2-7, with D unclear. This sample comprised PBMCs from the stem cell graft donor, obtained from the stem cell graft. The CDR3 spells CASSARGYNSYEQYF. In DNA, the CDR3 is TGTGCCAGCAGCGCGCGCGGTTATAATAGCTACGAGCAGTACTTC.